This T cell receptor beta chain was profiled in a study of shared clonotypes between healthy human individuals. The sample holds many counts of this clone. Sequencing used immunoSEQ multiplex PCR; TCRdb keeps in-frame clones, though not all of them. The sample consists of 520,000 or so clones, 79% of them appearing once. The CDR3 spans 16 residues. The germline V gene encodes CDR1 MDHEN and CDR2 SYDVKM. Trimming cost V 2 bases and J 4 bases, with 15 bases left between them. The sample was PBMCs. This chain links TRBV28 with TRBJ1-5, with D possibly being TRBD1 (5 bases). The sequence derives from a middle-aged woman in good health. Some clones in this sample may be carry-over from other donors' samples. CDR3 bases: TGTGCCAGCAGTTTAGAGTTGGGGGACGGTAATCAGCCCCAGCATTTT. Its protein is CASSLELGDGNQPQHF.